These 5 T cell receptor beta chains were sequenced from one sample in a study of blood T cells in healthy people across ages. Alongside a J-beta primer mix, a sample-barcoded 5' primer served in a second PCR lasting about 7 to 11 cycles. Each CDR3 protein is one row after TCRdb ran MiXCR on the 5' RACE reads. Of 1.5 million or so distinct CDR3 sequences in the sample, approximately 42% are singletons; the top ten hold roughly 7.9%. What was sequenced was blood. All receptors derive from a woman in her late teens or twenties in good health.

CDR3 in amino acids: CSARPVAGQYTDTQYF. The CDR3 region has the DNA TGCAGTGCTAGACCCGTAGCGGGCCAGTACACAGATACGCAGTATTTT. The gene calls are TRBV20-1 and TRBJ2-3; 7 bases line up with TRBD2. This CDR3 region has 16 residues. V was pared by 2 bases and J by 2 bases, with 10 bases of the junction left unmatched. The germline gives CDR1 DFQATT, CDR2 SNEGSKA (reference sequence).

The chain employs TRBV18 and TRBJ2-1, with TRBD2 matching over 9 bases. The CDR3 is 15 residues long. With V trimmed by 4 bases and J by 7 bases, 8 bases remained unmatched. Germline V gene sequence: CDR1 KGHSH, CDR2 LQKENI. The DNA for the CDR3 is TGTGCCAGCTCACTCCAAGCGGGGGGTACTAATGAGCAGTTCTTC. Residues: CASSLQAGGTNEQFF.

This chain links TRBV6-5 with TRBJ1-2, with a weak D call TRBD1 (6 bases). The CDR3 is made up of 15 amino acids. The V gene lost 6 bases and the J gene lost 3 bases, with 17 bases spanning the gap. Germline V CDR1 and CDR2: MNHEY, SVGAGI. Written as DNA, the CDR3 is TGTGCCAGCAGCCCGGGGGGCGGCATTCACTATGGCTACACCTTC. Translation gives CASSPGGGIHYGYTF.

The J gene is TRBJ2-1, the V gene TRBV9, with D possibly called TRBD1 or TRBD2 (5 bases each). The CDR3 is made up of 18 amino acids. Trimming shortened V by 0 bases and J by 0 bases, and 16 bases separated the two germline ends. Germline V CDR1 and CDR2: SGDLS, YYNGEE. This CDR3 is CASSVEGLGVPSYNEQFF. The CDR3 nucleotides are TGTGCCAGCAGCGTAGAGGGATTGGGGGTCCCCTCCTACAATGAGCAGTTCTTC.

The chain recombines TRBV6-6 with TRBJ1-1, with D unclear. The CDR3 has 12 amino acids. Per the germline V gene, CDR1 is MNHNY and CDR2 is SVGAGI (reference sequence). V dropped 0 bases and J dropped 5 bases, with 4 bases sitting between them. CDR3 DNA: TGTGCCAGCAGTTACTCGAGGACTGAAGCTTTCTTT. This sequence encodes CASSYSRTEAFF.